This T cell receptor beta chain was obtained from a study of T-cell reconstitution after alpha-beta-depleted transplantation in children. Study outcomes and limitations: Surviving recipient T cells and thymic progenitors produced the high day-60 TCRbeta diversity seen in some patients. From newly produced T cells came most of the T-cell counts and diversity one year after transplant.

In this sample, this clonotype turned up many times. Its antigen is unidentified. The germline V and J ends were trimmed by 1 base and 1 base, with 17 bases remaining between them. Per germline, CDR1 SQVTM and CDR2 ANQGSEA. This CDR3 region has 17 residues. TCRbeta library preparation incorporated unique molecular identifiers. TCRdb re-called the PCR reads with MiXCR, one entry per CDR3 protein. The data contain roughly 240,000 distinct CDR3 sequences, 8.2% of them seen just once; the ten biggest clones take up 6.3%. Sequenced here: PBMCs, mostly from graft donor cells, sampled 180 days after TCRalphabeta/CD19-depleted stem cell transplant. The TCR sequence derives from a male patient between 10 and 17 years old who had a stem cell transplant for acute lymphoblastic leukemia, so the T cells may come from the graft donor. The rearrangement links TRBV29-1 to TRBJ2-1; D may be TRBD1 or TRBD2 (5 bases each). For the CDR3, the DNA is TGCAGCGTTGAAGGTGAGATGGGGGAGTTTTCCTACAATGAGCAGTTCTTC. Protein sequence: CSVEGEMGEFSYNEQFF.